This TCR beta chain was observed in a study of HIV-infected children after antiretroviral therapy interruption. Sample treatment: PENTA 11 planned treatment interruption arm or continuous ART arm. At least 24 weeks of at least three-drug ART, in children 2 to 15 years. Samples needed at least 5 million viable cryopreserved PBMCs. RNA-based 3' RACE libraries used unique molecular identifiers. TCRdb analysed the 3' RACE reads with MiXCR anew, one entry per CDR3 protein. The table lists about 15,000 distinct CDR3 sequences, roughly 3.5% of them singletons. There are 11 residues in the CDR3. Germline CDR1 SQVTM, CDR2 ANQGSEA. V was cut by 4 bases and J by 0 bases, with 3 bases left in between. The sample holds many counts of this clonotype.

This sequence was found in a child between 2 and 17 years old with HIV. The genes are TRBV29-1 and TRBJ1-1, with D unresolved. The starting material was CD45RA+ CD4+ T cells from PBMCs, obtained from a donor given antiretroviral therapy, either interrupted or continuous. Noted subset: naive CD4+ CD45RA+ CD45RO- T cells. The CDR3 DNA reads as TGCAGCGTTGGTTTGAACACTGAAGCTTTCTTT. This sequence encodes CSVGLNTEAFF.